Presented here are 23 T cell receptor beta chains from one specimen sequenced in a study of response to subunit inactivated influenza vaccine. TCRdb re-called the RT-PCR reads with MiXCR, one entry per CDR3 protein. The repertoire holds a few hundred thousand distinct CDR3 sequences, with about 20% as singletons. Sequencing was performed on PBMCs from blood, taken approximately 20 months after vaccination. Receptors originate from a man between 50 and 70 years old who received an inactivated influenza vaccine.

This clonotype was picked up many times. The CDR3 reads CASSIDGYNEQFF. The CDR3 DNA reads TGTGCCAGTAGTATCGACGGATACAATGAGCAGTTCTTC. V is TRBV19 and J is TRBJ2-1; D not resolved. Trimming shortened V by 3 bases and J by 4 bases, and 7 bases separated the two germline ends. The V gene's germline CDR1 is LNHDA and CDR2 SQIVND (reference sequence). This CDR3 has 13 residues.

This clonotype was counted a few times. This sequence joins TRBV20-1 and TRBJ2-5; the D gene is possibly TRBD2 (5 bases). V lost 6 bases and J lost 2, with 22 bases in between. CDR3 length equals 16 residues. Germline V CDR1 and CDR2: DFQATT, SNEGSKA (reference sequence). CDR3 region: CSANRPAGGFQETQYF. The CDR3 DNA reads TGCAGTGCAAATCGCCCGGCAGGAGGATTTCAAGAGACCCAGTACTTC.

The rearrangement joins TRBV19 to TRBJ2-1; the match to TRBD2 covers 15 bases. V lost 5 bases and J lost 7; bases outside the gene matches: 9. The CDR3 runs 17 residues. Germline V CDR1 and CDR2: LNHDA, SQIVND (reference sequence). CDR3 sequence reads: CASSLRTSGREINEQFF. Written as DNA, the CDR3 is TGTGCCAGTAGTCTCCGGACTAGCGGGAGGGAGATAAATGAGCAGTTCTTC.

The CDR3: CASSQDYPISYEQYF. As DNA, the CDR3 is TGCGCCAGCAGCCAAGATTACCCTATCTCCTACGAGCAGTACTTC. The J gene is TRBJ2-7, the V gene TRBV4-3; D is ambiguous. The germline V gene encodes CDR1 LGHNA and CDR2 YSLEER. V was trimmed by 0 bases and J by 0 bases, leaving 9 bases between them. The CDR3 runs to 15 residues.

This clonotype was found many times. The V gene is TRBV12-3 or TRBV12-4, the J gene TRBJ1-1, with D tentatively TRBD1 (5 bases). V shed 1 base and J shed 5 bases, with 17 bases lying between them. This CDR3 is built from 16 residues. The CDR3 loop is CASSLGGGRGGTEAFF. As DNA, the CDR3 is TGTGCCAGCAGTTTAGGCGGAGGGAGGGGTGGAACTGAAGCTTTCTTT.

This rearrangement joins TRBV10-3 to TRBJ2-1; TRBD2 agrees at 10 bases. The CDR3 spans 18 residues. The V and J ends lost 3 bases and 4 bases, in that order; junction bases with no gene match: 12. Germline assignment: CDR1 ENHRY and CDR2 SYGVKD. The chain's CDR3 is CAISDEQLAGATYNEQFF. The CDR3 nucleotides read TGTGCCATCAGTGACGAGCAGCTAGCGGGAGCCACATACAATGAGCAGTTCTTC.

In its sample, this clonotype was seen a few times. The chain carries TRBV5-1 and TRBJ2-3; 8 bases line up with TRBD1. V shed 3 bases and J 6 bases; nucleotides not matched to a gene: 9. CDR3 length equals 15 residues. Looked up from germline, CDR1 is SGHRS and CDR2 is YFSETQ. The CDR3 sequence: CASSSSRGLEDTQYF. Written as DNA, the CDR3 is TGCGCCAGCAGCTCCAGCAGGGGGCTGGAGGATACGCAGTATTTT.

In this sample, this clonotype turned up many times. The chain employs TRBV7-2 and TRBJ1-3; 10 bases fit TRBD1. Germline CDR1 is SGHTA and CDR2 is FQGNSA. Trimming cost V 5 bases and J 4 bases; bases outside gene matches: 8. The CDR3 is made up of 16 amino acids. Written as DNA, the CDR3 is TGTGCCAGCAGCAGAGCCGGGACAGGGGTCGGAAACACCATATATTTT. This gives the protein CASSRAGTGVGNTIYF. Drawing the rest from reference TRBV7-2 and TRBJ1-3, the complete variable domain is GAGVSQSPSNKVTEKGKDVELRCDPISGHTALYWYRQSLGQGLEFLIYFQGNSAPDKSGLPSDRFSAERTGGSVSTLTIQRTQQEDSAVYLCASSRAGTGVGNTIYFGEGSWLTVV.

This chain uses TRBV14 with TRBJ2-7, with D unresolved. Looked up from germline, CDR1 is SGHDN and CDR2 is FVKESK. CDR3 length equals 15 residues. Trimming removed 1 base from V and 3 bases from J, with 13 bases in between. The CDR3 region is CASSQGVTRSYEQYF. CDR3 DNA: TGTGCCAGCAGCCAAGGAGTGACACGGAGCTACGAGCAGTACTTC.

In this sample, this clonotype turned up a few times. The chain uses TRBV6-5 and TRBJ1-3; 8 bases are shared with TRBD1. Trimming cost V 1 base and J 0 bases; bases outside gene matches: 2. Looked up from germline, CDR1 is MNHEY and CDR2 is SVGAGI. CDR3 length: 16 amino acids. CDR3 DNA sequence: TGTGCCAGCAGTTACTTAACAGGGGGCTCTGGAAACACCATATATTTT. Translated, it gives CASSYLTGGSGNTIYF.

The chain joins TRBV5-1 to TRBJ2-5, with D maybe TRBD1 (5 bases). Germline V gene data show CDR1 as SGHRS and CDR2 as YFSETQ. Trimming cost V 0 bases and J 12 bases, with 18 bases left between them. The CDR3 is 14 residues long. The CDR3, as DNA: TGCGCCAGCAGCTTGGTTGGCAGGGCCCCCGACAAGTACTTC. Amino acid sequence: CASSLVGRAPDKYF. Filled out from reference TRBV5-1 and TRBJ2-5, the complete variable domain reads KAGVTQTPRYLIKTRGQQVTLSCSPISGHRSVSWYQQTPGQGLQFLFEYFSETQRNKGNFPGRFSGRQFSNSRSEMNVSTLELGDSALYLCASSLVGRAPDKYFGPGTRLLVL.

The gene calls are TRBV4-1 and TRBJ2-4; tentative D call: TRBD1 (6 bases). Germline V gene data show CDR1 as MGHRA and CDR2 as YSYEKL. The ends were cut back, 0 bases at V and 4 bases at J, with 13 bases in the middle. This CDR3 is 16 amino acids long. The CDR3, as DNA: TGCGCCAGCAGCCAAGATGCTCAGGGGCCGAAAAACATTCAGTACTTC. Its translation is CASSQDAQGPKNIQYF.

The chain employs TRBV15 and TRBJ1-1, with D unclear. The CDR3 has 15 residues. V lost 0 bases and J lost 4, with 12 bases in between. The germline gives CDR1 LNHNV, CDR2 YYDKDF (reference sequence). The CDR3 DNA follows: TGTGCCACCAGCAGAGATCGAAAAGCGGGCACTGAAGCTTTCTTT. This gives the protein CATSRDRKAGTEAFF. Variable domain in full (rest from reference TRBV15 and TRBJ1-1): DAMVIQNPRYQVTQFGKPVTLSCSQTLNHNVMYWYQQKSSQAPKLLFHYYDKDFNNEADTPDNFQSRRPNTSFCFLDIRSPGLGDTAMYLCATSRDRKAGTEAFFGQGTRLTVV.

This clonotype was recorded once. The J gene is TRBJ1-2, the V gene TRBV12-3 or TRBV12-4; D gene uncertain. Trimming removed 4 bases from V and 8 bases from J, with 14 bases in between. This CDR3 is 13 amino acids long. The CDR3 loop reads CASSSDPSGGYTF. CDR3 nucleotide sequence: TGTGCCAGCAGTTCCGACCCCTCGGGAGGCTACACCTTC.

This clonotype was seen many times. The CDR3 reads CASSTAGLPNTEAFF. CDR3 in DNA: TGTGCCAGCAGCACGGCGGGACTTCCGAACACTGAAGCTTTCTTT. This rearrangement joins TRBV28 to TRBJ1-1; D may be TRBD1 (5 bases). Trimming took off 6 bases at V and 1 base at J, with 15 bases between the two ends. This CDR3 spans 15 amino acids. Germline assignment: CDR1 MDHEN and CDR2 SYDVKM.

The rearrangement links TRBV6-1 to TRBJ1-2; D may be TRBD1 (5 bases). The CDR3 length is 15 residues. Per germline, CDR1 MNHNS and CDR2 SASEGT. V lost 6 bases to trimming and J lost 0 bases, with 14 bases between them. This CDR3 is CASSPNRRTNYGYTF. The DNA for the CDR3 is TGTGCCAGCAGCCCTAACAGGCGAACTAACTATGGCTACACCTTC.

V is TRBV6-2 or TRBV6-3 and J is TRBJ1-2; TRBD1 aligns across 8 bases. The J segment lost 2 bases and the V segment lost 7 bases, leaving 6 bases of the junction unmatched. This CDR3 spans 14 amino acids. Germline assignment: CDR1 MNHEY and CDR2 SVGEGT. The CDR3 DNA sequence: TGTGCCAGCACCCGGACAGGGAGAAACTATGGCTACACCTTC. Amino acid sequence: CASTRTGRNYGYTF.

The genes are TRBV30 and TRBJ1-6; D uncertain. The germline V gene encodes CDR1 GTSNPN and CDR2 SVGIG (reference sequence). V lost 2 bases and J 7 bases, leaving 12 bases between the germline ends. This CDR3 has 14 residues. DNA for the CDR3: TGTGCCTGGAGTTCTACACCGGCCAATTCACCCCTCCACTTT. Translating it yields CAWSSTPANSPLHF.

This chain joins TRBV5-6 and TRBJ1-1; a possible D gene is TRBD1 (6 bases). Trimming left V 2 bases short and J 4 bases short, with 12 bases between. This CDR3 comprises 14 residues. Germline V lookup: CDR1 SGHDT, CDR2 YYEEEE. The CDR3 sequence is CASSLGQRGTEAFF. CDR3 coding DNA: TGTGCCAGCAGCTTAGGACAGAGGGGCACTGAAGCTTTCTTT.

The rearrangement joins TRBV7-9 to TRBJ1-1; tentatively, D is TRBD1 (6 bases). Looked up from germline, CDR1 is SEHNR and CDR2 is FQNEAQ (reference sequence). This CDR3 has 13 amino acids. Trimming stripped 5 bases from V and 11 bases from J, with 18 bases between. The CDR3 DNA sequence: TGTGCCAGCAGCAAACAGGGAGGGGTCGTTGCTTTCTTT. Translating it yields CASSKQGGVVAFF. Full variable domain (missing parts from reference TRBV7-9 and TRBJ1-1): DTGVSQNPRHKITKRGQNVTFRCDPISEHNRLYWYRQTLGQGPEFLTYFQNEAQLEKSRLLSDRFSAERPKGSFSTLEIQRTEQGDSAMYLCASSKQGGVVAFFGQGTRLTVV.

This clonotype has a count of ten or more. CDR3 residues: CASSVPTINEKLFF. The CDR3 DNA follows: TGTGCCAGCAGTGTACCGACAATTAATGAAAAACTGTTTTTT. This rearrangement joins TRBV2 to TRBJ1-4; no reliable D call. The germline gives CDR1 SNHLY, CDR2 FYNNEI. The CDR3 has 14 amino acids. Trimming cost V 4 bases and J 4 bases, with 10 bases left between them.

This CDR3 is CASSSGQALNYGYTF. In nucleotides, the CDR3 is TGTGCCAGCAGCTCGGGACAGGCGCTTAACTATGGCTACACCTTC. The rearrangement links TRBV7-9 to TRBJ1-2, with 8 bases fitting TRBD1. The CDR3 extends over 15 amino acids. The J segment lost 1 base and the V segment lost 4 bases, leaving 5 bases of the junction unmatched. Germline values: CDR1 SEHNR, CDR2 FQNEAQ (reference sequence). The complete variable domain, with remaining parts taken from reference TRBV7-9 and TRBJ1-2, reads DTGVSQNPRHKITKRGQNVTFRCDPISEHNRLYWYRQTLGQGPEFLTYFQNEAQLEKSRLLSDRFSAERPKGSFSTLEIQRTEQGDSAMYLCASSSGQALNYGYTFGSGTRLTVV.

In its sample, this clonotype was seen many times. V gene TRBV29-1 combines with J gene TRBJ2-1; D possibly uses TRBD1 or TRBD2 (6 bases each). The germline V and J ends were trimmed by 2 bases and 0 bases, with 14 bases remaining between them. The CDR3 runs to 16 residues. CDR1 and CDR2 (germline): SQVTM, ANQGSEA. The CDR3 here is CSVEPQRGLSYNEQFF. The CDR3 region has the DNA TGCAGCGTTGAACCCCAACGGGGGCTCTCCTACAATGAGCAGTTCTTC.